The 21 T cell receptor beta chains presented below share a single source sample, sequenced in a study of blood T cell repertoires in COVID-19. Assay used: immunoSEQ multiplex PCR; TCRdb lists only in-frame clones, some missing. The sample carries roughly 190,000 clones, about 88% recorded once. The material sequenced was peripheral blood. The receptors come from a woman aged 80 or over in a cohort sampled during active or convalescent COVID-19.

The rearrangement joins TRBV27 to TRBJ2-7; perhaps TRBD2 as D (5 bases). The CDR3 is 15 amino acids. CDR1 and CDR2 (germline): MNHEY, SMNVEV (reference sequence). Deletions cut 5 bases from V and 3 bases from J, with 17 bases between. DNA of the CDR3: TGTGCCAGCAGTCGCCGGGCGGGTCAGATCTACGAGCAGTACGTC. Protein: CASSRRAGQIYEQYV.

V is TRBV2 and J is TRBJ2-5; 7 bases fit TRBD2. Germline V gives CDR1 SNHLY, CDR2 FYNNEI. The ends lost 8 bases at V and 5 bases at J; junction bases unmatched: 8. The CDR3 has 13 amino acids. The CDR3 DNA is TGTGCCAGCTTGCGGGGGATTGTGGAGACCCAGTACTTC. Amino acid sequence: CASLRGIVETQYF.

The chain recombines TRBV9 with TRBJ1-1, with D hard to call. V was cut by 0 bases and J by 1 base, with 7 bases left in between. This CDR3 is built from 14 residues. The germline CDR1 and CDR2 sequences are SGDLS and YYNGEE. The CDR3 is CASSVGPANTEAFF. CDR3 DNA: TGTGCCAGCAGCGTAGGGCCCGCGAACACTGAAGCTTTCTTT.

The rearrangement uses TRBV13 and TRBJ2-7; 9 bases are a match to TRBD2. The CDR3 runs to 17 residues. V lost 4 bases and J lost 3; bases outside the gene matches: 13. Germline values: CDR1 PRHDT, CDR2 FYEKMQ (reference sequence). The CDR3 is CASSSPPRGGRGYEQYF. The CDR3 DNA reads TGTGCCAGCAGCTCCCCACCGCGGGGGGGCAGGGGCTACGAGCAGTACTTC. Full variable domain (rest looked up from reference TRBV13 and TRBJ2-7): AAGVIQSPRHLIKEKRETATLKCYPIPRHDTVYWYQQGPGQDPQFLISFYEKMQSDKGSIPDRFSAQQFSDYHSELNMSSLELGDSALYFCASSSPPRGGRGYEQYFGPGTRLTVT.

The rearrangement links TRBV12-5 to TRBJ2-1, with D possibly being TRBD2 (6 bases). This CDR3 is built from 12 residues. CDR1 and CDR2 from the germline V gene are LGHNT and FRNRAP. V was clipped by 4 bases and J by 9 bases, with 10 bases between them. The DNA of the CDR3 is TGTGCTAGTGGTTCCGGGGGTATTGAGCAGTTCTTC. This gives the protein CASGSGGIEQFF. Variable domain in full (rest from reference TRBV12-5 and TRBJ2-1): DARVTQTPRHKVTEMGQEVTMRCQPILGHNTVFWYRQTMMQGLELLAYFRNRAPLDDSGMPKDRFSAEMPDATLATLKIQPSEPRDSAVYFCASGSGGIEQFFGPGTRLTVL.

This clone was observed a single time. The genes are TRBV7-2 and TRBJ1-1; D remains ambiguous. This CDR3 comprises 13 residues. The V gene lost 3 bases and the J gene lost 4 bases, with 9 bases spanning the gap. CDR1 SGHTA and CDR2 FQGNSA come from the germline V gene. CDR3 loop: CASSFPGSTEAFF. CDR3 bases: TGTGCCAGCAGCTTTCCCGGGAGCACTGAAGCTTTCTTT.

This chain connects TRBV18 to TRBJ2-5; 7 bases are a match to TRBD2. The junction had 13 bases not matched to a gene; V was cut back by 0 bases and J by 6 bases. Germline CDR1 and CDR2: KGHSH and LQKENI. The CDR3 is 17 amino acids. CDR3 bases: TGTGCCAGCTCACCACCGGGCCTACCCGGGGGAGGGAAGACCCAGTACTTC. It codes for CASSPPGLPGGGKTQYF. Full variable domain (remainder filled in from reference TRBV18 and TRBJ2-5): NAGVMQNPRHLVRRRGQEARLRCSPMKGHSHVYWYRQLPEEGLKFMVYLQKENIIDESGMPKERFSAEFPKEGPSILRIQQVVRGDSAAYFCASSPPGLPGGGKTQYFGPGTRLLVL.

The gene calls are TRBV28 and TRBJ2-1, with 9 bases fitting TRBD1. Germline V gene sequence: CDR1 MDHEN, CDR2 SYDVKM. CDR3 length: 14 amino acids. The J segment lost 4 bases and the V segment lost 4 bases, leaving 2 bases of the junction unmatched. The CDR3 region is CASSWDRVYNEQFF. CDR3 DNA: TGTGCCAGCAGTTGGGACAGGGTATACAATGAGCAGTTCTTC.

With regard to this clone: The identical CDR3 is also encoded by other nucleotide sequences in the sample. This chain connects TRBV5-1 to TRBJ1-1; 7 nucleotides match TRBD1. V dropped 1 base and J dropped 1; count of bases not matched to a gene: 1. Germline CDR1 and CDR2: SGHRS and YFSETQ. The CDR3 sequence is 14 residues long. CDR3 nucleotide sequence: TGCGCCAGCAGCTTGACAGGGGCGAACACTGAAGCTTTCTTT. Translating it yields CASSLTGANTEAFF.

The chain couples TRBV9 to TRBJ2-3; D is ambiguous. The germline CDR1 and CDR2 sequences are SGDLS and YYNGEE. The CDR3 sequence is 16 residues long. The germline V and J ends were trimmed by 0 bases and 4 bases, with 15 bases remaining between them. CDR3 nucleotide sequence: TGTGCCAGCAGCGTAGGGGCCCTCTCTACTCCAGATACGCAGTATTTT. Amino acid sequence: CASSVGALSTPDTQYF.

This chain joins TRBV3-1 (or the pseudogene TRBV3-2) and TRBJ2-7, with TRBD1 identical over 8 bases. The germline gives CDR1 LGHDT, CDR2 YNNKEL (reference sequence). The CDR3 spans 14 residues. J gave up 2 bases and V 3 bases, and 3 bases lay outside the gene matches. The CDR3 bases are TGTGCCAGCAGCCATACAGGGGGGACCTACGAGCAGTACTTC. It translates to CASSHTGGTYEQYF.

This chain links TRBV5-4 with TRBJ2-2, with 11 bases aligning to TRBD2. Germline V lookup: CDR1 SGHNT, CDR2 YYREEE (reference sequence). Trimming removed 3 bases from V and 0 bases from J; junction bases left unmatched: 4. The CDR3 spans 17 residues. CDR3 loop: CASSSRLAGTNTGELFF. For the CDR3, the DNA is TGTGCCAGCAGCTCCAGACTAGCGGGGACGAACACCGGGGAGCTGTTTTTT.

The chain recombines TRBV5-1 with TRBJ2-3, with 15 positions matching TRBD2. The germline V gene has CDR1 SGHRS and CDR2 YFSETQ. The CDR3 spans 19 residues. The ends lost 5 bases at V and 0 bases at J; junction bases unmatched: 10. CDR3 amino acids: CASSGTSGGPPHSTDTQYF. In DNA, the CDR3 is TGCGCCAGCAGTGGGACTAGCGGGGGGCCCCCCCACAGCACAGATACGCAGTATTTT.

J is TRBJ2-1 and V is TRBV11-2; the D is unclear. This CDR3 has 15 amino acids. Germline CDR1 is SGHAT and CDR2 is FQNNGV. Trimming cost V 4 bases and J 2 bases, with 12 bases left between them. CDR3 protein: CASSYLLEAYNEQFF. In DNA form, the CDR3 reads TGTGCCAGCAGCTACCTTTTAGAGGCCTACAATGAGCAGTTCTTC.

The V gene is TRBV2, the J gene TRBJ2-5, with TRBD1 identical over 8 bases. Germline-derived CDR1 and CDR2 are SNHLY and FYNNEI. The CDR3 extends over 15 amino acids. Unmatched junction bases numbered 10, after V lost 5 bases and J lost 5 bases. In nucleotides, the CDR3 is TGTGCCAGCAGTCCCAGGGGGCAGGGTACGGAGACCCAGTACTTC. It encodes CASSPRGQGTETQYF.

The chain recombines TRBV5-5 with TRBJ2-5; TRBD1 aligns across 9 bases. V was pared by 2 bases and J by 3 bases, with 2 bases of the junction left unmatched. This CDR3 is built from 14 residues. In germline, CDR1 is SGHKS, CDR2 YYEKEE (reference sequence). The CDR3 spells CASSFTGGEETQYF. CDR3 DNA: TGTGCCAGCAGCTTTACAGGGGGCGAAGAGACCCAGTACTTC.

This clone was seen more than once but under ten times. The chain couples TRBV29-1 to TRBJ2-3; no reliable D call. This CDR3 is 12 amino acids long. Trimming took off 6 bases at V and 6 bases at J, with 13 bases between the two ends. Germline CDR1 SQVTM, CDR2 ANQGSEA. Written as DNA, the CDR3 is TGCAGCGTCCAAAAACTCGTGGATACGCAGTATTTT. The encoded protein is CSVQKLVDTQYF.

This chain joins TRBV5-1 and TRBJ2-1; 10 bases line up with TRBD1. CDR3 length equals 15 residues. The germline gives CDR1 SGHRS, CDR2 YFSETQ. After removal of 0 bases from V and 8 bases from J, the junction contained 5 bases not matched to a gene. The chain's CDR3 is CASSLAGTGVDEQFF. DNA of the CDR3: TGCGCCAGCAGCTTGGCCGGGACAGGGGTCGATGAGCAGTTCTTC.

V gene TRBV14 combines with J gene TRBJ1-6; the match to TRBD1 covers 7 bases. The germline V gene encodes CDR1 SGHDN and CDR2 FVKESK. The CDR3 spans 17 residues. The V and J ends lost 5 bases and 0 bases, in that order; junction bases with no gene match: 7. The CDR3 coding sequence is TGTGCCAGCAGCTCACTGACAGGGAGCTCCTATAATTCACCCCTCCACTTT. Encoded protein: CASSSLTGSSYNSPLHF.

CDR3 sequence: CASSLDGGEAFF. The CDR3 DNA reads TGTGCCAGCAGCTTGGACGGCGGGGAAGCTTTCTTT. This sequence joins TRBV5-8 and TRBJ1-1; D remains unclear. V shed 0 bases and J shed 8 bases, with 8 bases lying between them. CDR1 and CDR2 from the germline V gene are SGHTS and YDEGEE. The CDR3 runs 12 residues.

In this sample, this clone turned up a few times. The rearrangement joins TRBV18 to TRBJ1-1; 7 bases are shared with TRBD1. This CDR3 region has 16 residues. Germline V lookup: CDR1 KGHSH, CDR2 LQKENI. V was clipped by 3 bases and J by 1 base; unmatched bases: 8. CDR3 nucleotide sequence: TGTGCCAGCTCACCGAGGCTCGGGACAGCGAACACTGAAGCTTTCTTT. Protein: CASSPRLGTANTEAFF.